Following are 17 T cell receptor beta chains from one sample sequenced in a study of shared clonotypes between healthy human individuals. Assay: immunoSEQ multiplex PCR; the TCRdb copy retains only in-frame clones and omits some. The data contain roughly 2,500,000 clones, more than 85% of them singletons. Sequenced input: naive CD4+ T cells from PBMCs. Indicated subset: CD45RA+ positively selected. All receptors derive from a man aged 18 to 30 in good health. Some clones in this sample may be carry-over from other donors' samples.

The CDR3, as DNA: TGTGCCAGCAGCTTAGCGGGACTAGCGACCAATGAGCAGTTCTTC. It yields the protein CASSLAGLATNEQFF. The V and J genes are TRBV7-2 and TRBJ2-1, with TRBD2 identical over 10 bases. Trimming at V came to 0 bases and at J to 6 bases, leaving 2 bases not matched to a gene. Per the germline V gene, CDR1 is SGHTA and CDR2 is FQGNSA. The CDR3 is 15 amino acids.

The V and J genes are TRBV11-2 and TRBJ1-1, with no clear D. The length of the CDR3 is 18 residues. V lost 3 bases, J lost 0 bases, and 20 bases lay in between. CDR1 SGHAT and CDR2 FQNNGV come from the germline V gene. The chain's CDR3 is CASSLNPPDLLMNTEAFF. In DNA form, the CDR3 reads TGTGCCAGCAGCTTGAACCCCCCAGACTTACTTATGAACACTGAAGCTTTCTTT.

The chain couples TRBV9 to TRBJ2-7, with no clear D. Trimming stripped 0 bases from V and 2 bases from J, with 12 bases between. This CDR3 spans 15 amino acids. Germline CDR1 and CDR2: SGDLS and YYNGEE. In nucleotides, the CDR3 is TGTGCCAGCAGCGTAGCTGATCAACCGGCCTACGAGCAGTACTTC. Protein product: CASSVADQPAYEQYF.

The chain combines TRBV29-1 with TRBJ2-7; D possibly corresponds to TRBD1 (5 bases). This CDR3 is built from 15 residues. The germline V and J ends were trimmed by 7 bases and 4 bases, with 23 bases remaining between them. The germline V gene encodes CDR1 SQVTM and CDR2 ANQGSEA. The CDR3 is CSDQDGWGASYEQYF. The CDR3 bases are TGCAGCGACCAGGACGGGTGGGGCGCTTCTTACGAGCAGTACTTC.

This chain links TRBV18 with TRBJ2-5; D perhaps matches TRBD2 (6 bases). With the DNA end fitting TRBJ2-7 better, the J assignment may be wrong. CDR3 length: 15 amino acids. Germline loops: CDR1 KGHSH, CDR2 LQKENI. CDR3 amino acids: CASLLMAGNSYEQYF. The CDR3 nucleotides read TGTGCCAGCCTACTTATGGCGGGGAACTCCTACGAGCAGTACTTC.

V gene TRBV28 combines with J gene TRBJ2-1; D is unclear. The germline V gene encodes CDR1 MDHEN and CDR2 SYDVKM. There are 14 residues in the CDR3. V was clipped by 6 bases and J by 6 bases, with 15 bases between them. For the CDR3, the DNA is TGTGCCAGCAGGCCTAGGCTTAATTCCAATGAGCAGTTCTTC. Translation: CASRPRLNSNEQFF.

This clone was seen just once. CDR3 amino acids: CASRVQEYNEQFF. The CDR3 nucleotides read TGTGCCAGCAGGGTACAGGAGTACAATGAGCAGTTCTTC. The rearrangement uses TRBV28 and TRBJ2-1; D possibly corresponds to TRBD1 (5 bases). Deletions cut 6 bases from V and 4 bases from J, with 10 bases between. Germline CDR1 MDHEN, CDR2 SYDVKM. The CDR3 is made up of 13 amino acids.

The V call is TRBV19, the J call TRBJ2-5; no clear D gene. Trimming took off 6 bases at V and 0 bases at J, with 14 bases between the two ends. Germline-derived CDR1 and CDR2 are LNHDA and SQIVND (reference sequence). This CDR3 contains 15 residues. The CDR3 loop reads CASSPVIQYQETQYF. CDR3 nucleotides: TGTGCCAGTAGCCCTGTAATACAGTACCAAGAGACCCAGTACTTC.

As regards this clone: At the DNA level, this CDR3 is encoded by other sequences in the same sample as well. This chain joins TRBV5-1 and TRBJ2-2, with D perhaps TRBD2 (5 bases). V gave up 4 bases and J gave up 2 bases, with 9 bases separating them. The CDR3 spans 14 residues. Germline CDR1 and CDR2: SGHRS and YFSETQ. CDR3 amino acids: CASSPGGNTGELFF. The CDR3 DNA follows: TGCGCCAGCAGCCCCGGAGGAAACACCGGGGAGCTGTTTTTT.

The chain recombines TRBV5-4 with TRBJ1-1; D is uncertain. The CDR3 runs to 12 residues. V lost 2 bases, J lost 7 bases, and 9 bases lay in between. Looked up from germline, CDR1 is SGHNT and CDR2 is YYREEE (reference sequence). CDR3 in amino acids: CASSFPEGEAFF. CDR3 nucleotides: TGTGCCAGCAGCTTCCCAGAGGGTGAAGCTTTCTTT.

As concerns this clone: Within the sample, other DNA sequences also encode this same CDR3. V is TRBV5-1 and J is TRBJ2-1; D tentatively reads TRBD1 or TRBD2 (5 bases each). Trimming shortened V by 0 bases and J by 5 bases, and 12 bases separated the two germline ends. The CDR3 loop spans 15 amino acids. Looked up from germline, CDR1 is SGHRS and CDR2 is YFSETQ. CDR3 coding DNA: TGCGCCAGCAGCTTGGGTGGGACCACTAACAATGAGCAGTTCTTC. It encodes CASSLGGTTNNEQFF.

This rearrangement joins TRBV6-5 to TRBJ2-2; 10 bases map to TRBD2. The CDR3 consists of 15 residues. The V segment lost 7 bases and the J segment 3 bases; nucleotides outside the gene matches: 5. Germline V CDR1 and CDR2: MNHEY, SVGAGI. The CDR3 coding sequence is TGTGCCAGCACCCCGGGACTAGCGTACACCGGGGAGCTGTTTTTT. Translating it yields CASTPGLAYTGELFF.

For the CDR3, the DNA is TGTGCCAGCAGTGACGTTACGAACACCGGGGAGCTGTTTTTT. Residues: CASSDVTNTGELFF. V gene TRBV25-1 combines with J gene TRBJ2-2; no reliable D call. Germline-derived CDR1 and CDR2 are MGHDK and SYGVNS. The CDR3 has 14 residues. Trimming stripped 3 bases from V and 0 bases from J, with 5 bases between.

V usage is TRBV5-4 and J usage is TRBJ2-6; 7 bases are a match to TRBD1. The trim removed 6 bases at V and 2 bases at J, leaving 14 bases unmatched. Germline CDR1 and CDR2: SGHNT and YYREEE (reference sequence). The CDR3 loop spans 18 amino acids. The CDR3: CASTIAGVQGTGANVLTF. The DNA of the CDR3 is TGTGCCAGCACCATTGCGGGCGTACAGGGGACTGGGGCCAACGTCCTGACTTTC.

This chain joins TRBV9 and TRBJ2-5, with 8 bases identical to TRBD1. The ends lost 0 bases at V and 2 bases at J; junction bases unmatched: 6. The CDR3 covers 16 residues. Germline CDR1 and CDR2: SGDLS and YYNGEE. CDR3 nucleotides: TGTGCCAGCAGCGTAGAAGGGACAGGTGGTCAAGAGACCCAGTACTTC. As protein: CASSVEGTGGQETQYF.

This clone was seen only once. This chain uses TRBV5-6 with TRBJ1-3, with TRBD1 matching over 9 bases. The CDR3 sequence is 17 residues long. V shed 0 bases and J 2 bases; nucleotides not matched to a gene: 6. In germline, CDR1 is SGHDT, CDR2 YYEEEE. The CDR3 nucleotides read TGTGCCAGCAGCTTGGAAGGCCGACAGGGGGCTGGAAACACCATATATTTT. Translating it yields CASSLEGRQGAGNTIYF.

This rearrangement joins TRBV7-9 to TRBJ2-1; D may be TRBD2 (5 bases). Germline V gene sequence: CDR1 SEHNR, CDR2 FQNEAQ (reference sequence). Deletions cut 4 bases from V and 11 bases from J, with 15 bases between. The CDR3 totals 13 residues. The CDR3 loop is CASSSQRANKQFF. The DNA for the CDR3 is TGTGCCAGCAGCTCCCAGAGGGCGAATAAGCAGTTCTTC.